This TCR beta chain was sequenced for a study of OX40 agonist ivuxolimab in advanced cancers. Study conclusions and caveats: In the 0.1 to 3.0 mg/kg range, CD4+ and CD8+ blood T cells had expanded clonally by week 6. Expanded clones belonging to CD8+ T cells outnumbered, on average, those of CD4+.

Per germline, CDR1 LNHDA and CDR2 SQIVND (reference sequence). The CDR3 is made up of 15 amino acids. Trimming took 3 bases from V and 4 from J; bases not matched to a gene: 4. A single count supports this clone. Its antigen is currently unknown. Other nucleotide sequences in the sample specify the same CDR3. The data were produced by immunoSEQ multiplex PCR, yet TCRdb's version contains in-frame clones alone and is incomplete. The repertoire includes 55,000 to 65,000 clones, around 86% of them detected once, and almost 4% sits in the top ten. The gene calls are TRBV19 and TRBJ1-4, with 8 bases lining up with TRBD1. The receptor comes from an adult with an advanced solid tumor such as melanoma, head and neck, liver or kidney cancer. The source was CD4+ or CD8+ T cells sorted from blood, collected in a trial of the OX40 agonist ivuxolimab. The CDR3 reads CASSIGQGLNEKLFF. The CDR3 region has the DNA TGTGCCAGTAGTATCGGACAGGGCCTTAATGAAAAACTGTTTTTT.